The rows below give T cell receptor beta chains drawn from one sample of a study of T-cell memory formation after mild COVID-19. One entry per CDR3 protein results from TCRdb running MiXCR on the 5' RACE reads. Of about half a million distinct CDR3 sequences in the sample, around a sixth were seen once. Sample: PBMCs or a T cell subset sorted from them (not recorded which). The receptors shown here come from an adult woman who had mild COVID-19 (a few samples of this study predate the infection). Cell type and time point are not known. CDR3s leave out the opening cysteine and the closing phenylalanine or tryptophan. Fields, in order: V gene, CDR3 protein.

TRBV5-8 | ASSQGLAQETQY
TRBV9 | ASSVASLTNEQF
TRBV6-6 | ASSGDSPTLAKNIQY
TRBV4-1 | ASSFRQGNLHGYT
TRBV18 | ASSPQTGGLAKNIQY
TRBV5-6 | ASSLAGLQETQY
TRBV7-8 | ASSRRLNTGELF
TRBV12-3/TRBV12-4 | ASTPGPWSQPQH
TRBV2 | ASSDIVLYNEQF
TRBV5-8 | ASSSTGFWTEAF
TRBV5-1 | ASLPLAGGSFNEQF
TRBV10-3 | AISVGDSYNEQF
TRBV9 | ASSASGGASAEAF
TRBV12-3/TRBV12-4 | ASTLAGGGQF
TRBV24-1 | ATSGTWNNEQF
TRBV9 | ASGRDRDTDTQY
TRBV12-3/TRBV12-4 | ASSFSSGQTNYGYT
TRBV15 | ATRSPGGYEQY
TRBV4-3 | ASSLQQGGWEKLF
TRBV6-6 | ATETSTANYGYT
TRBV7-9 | ASSFMSISNTEAF
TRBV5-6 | ASSGRLVNTEAF
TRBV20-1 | SARRSGRTEAF
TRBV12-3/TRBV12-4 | ASSPLDASRGYT
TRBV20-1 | SARPPASRNEQF
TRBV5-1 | ASRPGPNTEAF
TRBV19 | ASSLASGGFHEQF
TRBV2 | ASKGPGSYEQY
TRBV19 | ASSSSTDRVGEQF
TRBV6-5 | ASSYSGLSGANVLT
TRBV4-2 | ASATGLSSYEQY
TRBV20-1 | SASRSNTEAF
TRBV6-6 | ASSYPPGETQY
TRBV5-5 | ASRQTGANQPQH
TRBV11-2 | ASSLEGGSEQY
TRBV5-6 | ASSFIQDIQETQY
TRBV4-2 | ASSHGLAGDEQY
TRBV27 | ASSLRGSIAYEQY
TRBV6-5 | ASSYDRGNQPQH
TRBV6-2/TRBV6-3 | ASSYSIDIFRTTEAF
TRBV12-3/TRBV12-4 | ASSPVGVQVEAF
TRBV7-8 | ASSLALGQGYEQY
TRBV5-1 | ASSDRRGEQY
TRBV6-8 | ASSYPWGPAYEQY
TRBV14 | ASSQIQDRNYEQY
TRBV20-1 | SAREGKTGIDTQY
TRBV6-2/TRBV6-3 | ACRDSSYNEQF
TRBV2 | ASSEGQTWAF
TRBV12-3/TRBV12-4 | ASSQTGWDTEAF
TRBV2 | ASVFWGYTDTQY
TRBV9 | ASSVPETRGSEQF
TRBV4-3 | ASSQAFKVNYEQY
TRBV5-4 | ASSGRDPGQGFGGYT
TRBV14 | ASSQDRALEQY
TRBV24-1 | ATSDSGTSGSYEQF